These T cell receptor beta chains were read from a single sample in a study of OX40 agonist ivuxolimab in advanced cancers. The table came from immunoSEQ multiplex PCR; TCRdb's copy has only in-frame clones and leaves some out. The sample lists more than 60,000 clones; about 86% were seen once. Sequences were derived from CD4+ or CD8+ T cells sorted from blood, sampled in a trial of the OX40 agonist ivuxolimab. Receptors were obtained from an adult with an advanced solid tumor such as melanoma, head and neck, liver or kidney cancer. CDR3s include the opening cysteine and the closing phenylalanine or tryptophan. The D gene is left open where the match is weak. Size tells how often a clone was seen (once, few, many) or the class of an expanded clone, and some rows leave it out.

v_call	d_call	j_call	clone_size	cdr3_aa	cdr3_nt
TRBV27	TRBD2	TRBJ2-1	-	CASSLFATSGREEFF	TGTGCCAGCAGTTTATTTGCTACTAGCGGGAGGGAGGAGTTCTTC
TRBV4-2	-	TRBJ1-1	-	CASSQPYQNTEAFF	TGTGCCAGCAGCCAGCCATATCAGAACACTGAAGCTTTCTTT
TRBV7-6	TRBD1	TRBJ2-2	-	CASSLGGTGDTGELFF	TGTGCCAGCAGCTTAGGAGGGACAGGGGACACCGGGGAGCTGTTTTTT
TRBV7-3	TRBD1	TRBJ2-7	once	CASSSLPGGYEQYF	TGTGCCAGCAGCTCCCTACCAGGGGGCTACGAGCAGTACTTC
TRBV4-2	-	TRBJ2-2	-	CASSQEWANTGELFF	TGTGCCAGCAGCCAAGAATGGGCGAACACCGGGGAGCTGTTTTTT
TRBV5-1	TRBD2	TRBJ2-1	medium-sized	CASSLDWTSGEQFF	TGCGCCAGCAGCTTGGATTGGACTAGCGGTGAGCAGTTCTTC
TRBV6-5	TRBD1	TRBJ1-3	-	CASSYSTGGNTIYF	TGTGCCAGCAGTTACTCGACAGGGGGAAACACCATATATTTT
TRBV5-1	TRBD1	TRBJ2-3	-	CASRGQASTQYF	TGCGCCAGCAGGGGACAGGCCAGCACGCAGTATTTT
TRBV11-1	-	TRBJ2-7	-	CASSLGWGPYEQYF	TGTGCCAGCAGCTTAGGGTGGGGACCCTACGAGCAGTACTTC
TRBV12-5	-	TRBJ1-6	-	CASGKPYSNSPLHF	TGTGCTAGTGGCAAACCTTACAGTAATTCACCCCTCCACTTT
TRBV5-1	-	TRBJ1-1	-	CASSLIGGSGTEAFF	TGCGCCAGCAGCTTAATCGGTGGCTCCGGCACTGAAGCTTTCTTT
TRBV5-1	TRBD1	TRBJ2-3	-	CASSLTPGTGGFSSTDTQYF	TGCGCCAGCAGCTTGACGCCTGGGACAGGGGGTTTTTCTAGCACAGATACGCAGTATTTT
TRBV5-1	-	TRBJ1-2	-	CASSPDRTPYGYTF	TGCGCCAGCAGCCCCGACAGGACGCCTTATGGCTACACCTTC
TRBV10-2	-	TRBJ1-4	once	CASTDIRTANEKLFF	TGCGCCAGCACCGACATTAGGACAGCTAATGAAAAACTGTTTTTT
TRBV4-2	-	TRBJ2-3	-	CASSPPTDTQYF	TGTGCCAGCAGCCCGCCCACAGATACGCAGTATTTT
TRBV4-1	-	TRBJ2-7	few	CASSQDRPGDYEQYF	TGCGCCAGCAGCCAAGATCGTCCAGGGGACTACGAGCAGTACTTC
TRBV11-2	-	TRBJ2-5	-	CASSLGLALETQYF	TGTGCCAGCAGCTTAGGGCTAGCGTTAGAGACCCAGTACTTC
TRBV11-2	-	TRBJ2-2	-	CASPRPGQSNTGELFF	TGTGCCAGTCCCCGCCCGGGGCAGTCGAACACCGGGGAGCTGTTTTTT
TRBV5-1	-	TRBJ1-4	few	CASSSTSRRGRPNEKLFF	TGCGCCAGCAGCTCAACTTCCCGGAGGGGACGGCCGAATGAAAAACTGTTTTTT
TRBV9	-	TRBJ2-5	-	CASSLAGYGSETQYF	TGTGCCAGCAGCCTCGCAGGGTATGGGTCGGAGACCCAGTACTTC
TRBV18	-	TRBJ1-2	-	CASSPGHNYGYTF	TGTGCCAGCTCACCGGGCCATAACTATGGCTACACCTTC
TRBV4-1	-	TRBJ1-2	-	CASSQVGRDPFGGYTF	TGCGCCAGCAGCCAAGTCGGGAGGGATCCCTTCGGGGGCTACACCTTC
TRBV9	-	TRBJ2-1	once	CASSVEGGNEQFF	TGTGCCAGCAGCGTAGAAGGGGGGAATGAGCAGTTCTTC
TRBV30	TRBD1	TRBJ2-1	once	CAWRIRWDRGNEQFF	TGTGCCTGGAGAATAAGATGGGACAGGGGGAATGAGCAGTTCTTC
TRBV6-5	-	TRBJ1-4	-	CASSTGTSIEKLFF	TGTGCCAGCAGTACCGGGACATCCATCGAAAAACTGTTTTTT
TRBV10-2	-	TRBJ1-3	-	CASSEGRISGNTIYF	TGCGCCAGCAGTGAAGGACGAATCTCTGGAAACACCATATATTTT
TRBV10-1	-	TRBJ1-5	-	CASSDSNQPQHF	TGCGCCAGCAGTGATAGCAATCAGCCCCAGCATTTT
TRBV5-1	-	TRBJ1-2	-	CASSPHPGQQTNNYGYTF	TGCGCCAGCAGCCCGCACCCGGGACAACAAACTAATAACTATGGCTACACCTTC
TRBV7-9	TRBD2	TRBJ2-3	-	CASSRRLAEPTDTQYF	TGTGCCAGCAGCCGTCGACTAGCGGAGCCCACAGATACGCAGTATTTT
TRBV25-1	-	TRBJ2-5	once	CASIPFGEETQYF	TGTGCCAGCATCCCATTTGGGGAAGAGACCCAGTACTTC
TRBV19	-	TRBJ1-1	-	CASSIPGARNTEAFF	TGTGCCAGTAGTATCCCCGGGGCGAGGAACACTGAAGCTTTCTTT
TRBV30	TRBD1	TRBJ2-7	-	CAWSVGGTGLTEQYF	TGTGCCTGGAGTGTTGGGGGGACAGGACTTACCGAGCAGTACTTC
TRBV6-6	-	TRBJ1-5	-	CASSYDGRLNQPQHF	TGTGCCAGCAGTTACGATGGCAGACTCAATCAGCCCCAGCATTTT
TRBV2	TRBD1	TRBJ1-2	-	CASSVDRVITTYGYTF	TGTGCCAGCAGTGTCGACAGGGTTATTACGACATATGGCTACACCTTC
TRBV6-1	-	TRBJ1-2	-	CASSEARDVIRNGYTF	TGTGCCAGCAGTGAAGCCCGGGACGTTATCAGGAATGGCTACACCTTC
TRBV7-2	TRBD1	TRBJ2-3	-	CASRRGRDREYF	TGTGCCAGCAGACGAGGACGGGACAGAGAGTATTTT
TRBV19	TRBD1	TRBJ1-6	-	CASSTLQGKNSPLHF	TGTGCCAGTAGTACACTACAGGGGAAGAATTCACCCCTCCACTTT
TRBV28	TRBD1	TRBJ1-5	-	CASSFGGRGRGQPQHF	TGTGCCAGCAGTTTTGGGGGCAGGGGGAGAGGACAGCCCCAGCATTTT
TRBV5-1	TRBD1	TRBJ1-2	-	CASGPGTVYGYTF	TGCGCCAGCGGCCCCGGGACAGTCTATGGCTACACCTTC
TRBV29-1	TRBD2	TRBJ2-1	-	CSVGLAGDSKFF	TGCAGCGTGGGACTAGCGGGAGATTCTAAGTTCTTC